The 5 T cell receptor beta chains below were found in one sample sequenced in a study of T cells in Graves' hyperthyroidism and ophthalmopathy. Authors of the study amplified TCR beta CDR3 regions from RNA transcripts. Initially, a first-round RT-PCR of the TCR CDR3 employed the HTBI primer set. TCRdb re-called the multiplex PCR reads with MiXCR, one entry per CDR3 protein. The data contain about 640,000 distinct CDR3 sequences, around 21% of them singletons. Material for sequencing was blood. These receptors came from a young man with Graves' ophthalmopathy.

The gene calls are TRBV27 and TRBJ1-1, with 8 bases lining up with TRBD1. Germline values: CDR1 MNHEY, CDR2 SMNVEV (reference sequence). The CDR3 contains 17 residues. Losses at the gene ends were 6 bases for V and 5 bases for J; bases not matched to a gene: 17. CDR3 amino acids: CASRHSGGGGQATEAFF. The CDR3 DNA is TGTGCCAGCAGACACTCAGGGGGGGGGGGACAGGCGACTGAAGCTTTCTTT.

The CDR3 loop is CASSGTGTQTQYF. CDR3 in DNA: TGTGCCAGCAGTGGAACAGGGACGCAGACCCAGTACTTC. The chain has TRBV6-1 and TRBJ2-5, with D maybe TRBD1 (6 bases). The germline gives CDR1 MNHNS, CDR2 SASEGT. The CDR3 loop spans 13 amino acids. Trimming removed 4 bases at V and 6 bases at J, with 12 bases between.

A few counts support this clonotype. The chain links TRBV6-1 to TRBJ2-3, with 9 bases fitting TRBD1. Germline CDR1 reads MNHNS; CDR2 reads SASEGT. There are 16 residues in the CDR3. The V segment lost 5 bases and the J segment 4 bases; nucleotides outside the gene matches: 10. The CDR3 DNA sequence: TGTGCCAGCAGTCCTTCCCCGGGACAGGGTGCAGATACGCAGTATTTT. Residues: CASSPSPGQGADTQYF.

Ten or more counts support this clonotype. This chain connects TRBV28 to TRBJ1-1; D might be TRBD1 (5 bases). The V end lost 3 bases, the J end lost 11 bases, and 19 bases lay between the germline ends. This CDR3 is built from 14 residues. Germline loops: CDR1 MDHEN, CDR2 SYDVKM. The CDR3 DNA reads as TGTGCCAGCAGTTTCTCTGGACACCCGCTTAAGGCTTTCTTT. Protein sequence: CASSFSGHPLKAFF.

As for this clonotype: A read error is possible here, since a much larger clone lies one base away. The V and J genes are TRBV6-2 or TRBV6-3 and TRBJ1-1; D is unclear. This CDR3 contains 16 residues. Germline V gene lookup returns CDR1 MNHEY and CDR2 SVGEGT. The CDR3 loop is CASSYSKFSTGTGAFF. CDR3 DNA sequence: TGTGCCAGCAGTTACTCGAAGTTTTCCACGGGAACTGGAGCTTTCTTT.